This is a list of T cell receptor beta chains from one sample in a study of blood T cell repertoires in COVID-19. Data came from immunoSEQ multiplex PCR; TCRdb stores just in-frame clones and leaves some out. The sample includes around 250,000 clones, around 89% of them seen just once. Sequenced input: peripheral blood. The receptor source for this set is a woman aged 60-70 years with COVID-19, enrolled during active disease. The CDR3 runs from the conserved cysteine through the conserved F or W. A D gene is named only where the DNA matches it firmly. Rows may omit the clone size; those that give it use once, few, many or a size class.

>NA|TRBJ1-5|15|TRBV4-2|NA
TGTGCCAGCAGCCAGGACGACAGCTCCAATCAGCCCCAGCATTTT
CASSQDDSSNQPQHF
>NA|TRBJ2-5|14|TRBV9|TRBD2
TGTGCCAGCAGCGTTAGCGGGGTTGAAGAGACCCAGTACTTC
CASSVSGVEETQYF
>NA|TRBJ1-3|17|TRBV7-9|TRBD1
TGTGCCAGCAGCTTCGGGGCAGGGGGGAGGTCTGGAAACACCATATATTTT
CASSFGAGGRSGNTIYF
>NA|TRBJ2-5|15|TRBV5-4|NA
TGTGCCAGCAGCTTATCCCTGGGGACTCAAGAGACCCAGTACTTC
CASSLSLGTQETQYF
>NA|TRBJ1-2|12|TRBV7-9|NA
TGTGCCAGCAGCTTAGAGCAGGGAGGCTACACCTTC
CASSLEQGGYTF
>NA|TRBJ1-6|14|TRBV10-3|NA
TGTGCCATCAGTGTTGGTCAGAATAATTCACCCCTCCACTTT
CAISVGQNNSPLHF
>NA|TRBJ2-2|15|TRBV7-7|NA
TGTGCTAGCAGCTCGGACAGCGCGAACACCGGGGAGCTGTTTTTT
CASSSDSANTGELFF
>NA|TRBJ2-1|13|TRBV10-3|NA
TGTGCCATCAACCAGGGGTCCTACAATGAGCAGTTCTTC
CAINQGSYNEQFF
>NA|TRBJ1-1|14|TRBV13|TRBD1
TGTGCCAGCAATTCAGGGGGCCAAGTGACTGAAGCTTTCTTT
CASNSGGQVTEAFF
>NA|TRBJ1-2|14|TRBV11-2|NA
TGTGCCAGCAGCTTATTGCGTGAGGACTATGGCTACACCTTC
CASSLLREDYGYTF
>NA|TRBJ2-6|16|TRBV11-2|NA
TGTGCCAGCAGCTTAGATATCAGCTCTGGGGCCAACGTCCTGACTTTC
CASSLDISSGANVLTF
>NA|TRBJ1-2|16|TRBV4-3|TRBD1
TGCGCCAGCAGCCAAGCGTTTGGAGGACAGGTGGCCGGCTACACCTTC
CASSQAFGGQVAGYTF
>few|TRBJ2-1|15|TRBV11-3|TRBD1
TGTGCCAGCAGCGGCGGACAGGGCGCCCGATATGAGCAGTTCTTC
CASSGGQGARYEQFF
>NA|TRBJ1-6|15|TRBV6-5|TRBD1
TGTGCCAGCAGTCTAGGGACAGGCTATAATTCACCCCTCCACTTT
CASSLGTGYNSPLHF
>once|TRBJ1-3|17|TRBV7-9|NA
TGTGCCAGCAGCTTAGCGGCAGGTCAGAGCTCTGGAAACACCATATATTTT
CASSLAAGQSSGNTIYF
>NA|TRBJ1-5|18|TRBV5-1|NA
TGCGCCAGCAGCTTGGACAACCAAGCCGGGGGGCGCAATCAGCCCCAGCATTTT
CASSLDNQAGGRNQPQHF
>NA|TRBJ1-1|13|TRBV5-1|NA
TGCGCCAGCCGAGGGGGGGCGAACACTGAAGCTTTCTTT
CASRGGANTEAFF
>once|TRBJ1-1|14|TRBV6-1|NA
TGTGCCAGCAGTCCCCGGACAGAGAGCACTGAAGCTTTCTTT
CASSPRTESTEAFF
>NA|TRBJ1-1|12|TRBV6-5|NA
TGTGCCAGCAGTCGGGACACCGAGGGGGCTTTCTTT
CASSRDTEGAFF
>NA|TRBJ2-3|13|TRBV7-2|TRBD2
TGTGCCAGCAGCTTCAGCGGGGGAGATACGCAGTATTTT
CASSFSGGDTQYF